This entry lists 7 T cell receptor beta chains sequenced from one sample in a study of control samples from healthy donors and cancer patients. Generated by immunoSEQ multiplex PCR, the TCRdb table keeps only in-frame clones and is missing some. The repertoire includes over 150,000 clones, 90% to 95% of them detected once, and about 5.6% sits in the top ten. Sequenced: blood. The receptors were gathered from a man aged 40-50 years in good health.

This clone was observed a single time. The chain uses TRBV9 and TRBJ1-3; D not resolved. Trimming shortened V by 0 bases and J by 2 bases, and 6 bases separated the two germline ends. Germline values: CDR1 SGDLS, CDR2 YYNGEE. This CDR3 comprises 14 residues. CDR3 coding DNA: TGTGCCAGCAGCGTAGCTGCTGCTGGAAACACCATATATTTT. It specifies CASSVAAAGNTIYF.

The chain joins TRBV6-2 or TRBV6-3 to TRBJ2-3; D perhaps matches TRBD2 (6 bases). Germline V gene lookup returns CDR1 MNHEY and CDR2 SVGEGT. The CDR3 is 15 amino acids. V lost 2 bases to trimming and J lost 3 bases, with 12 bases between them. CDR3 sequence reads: CASSYGPEGTDTQYF. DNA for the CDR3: TGTGCCAGCAGTTACGGGCCGGAGGGGACAGATACGCAGTATTTT.

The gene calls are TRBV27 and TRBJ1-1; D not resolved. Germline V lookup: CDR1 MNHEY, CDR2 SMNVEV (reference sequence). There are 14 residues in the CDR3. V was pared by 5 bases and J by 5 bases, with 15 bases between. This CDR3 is CASSPDAGGTEAFF. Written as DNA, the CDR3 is TGTGCCAGCAGTCCAGACGCAGGCGGAACTGAAGCTTTCTTT.

CDR3 sequence (DNA): TGTGCCAGCAGTTTCGGACAGGGGGTCAATTCACCCCTCCACTTT. Amino acids: CASSFGQGVNSPLHF. The J gene is TRBJ1-6, the V gene TRBV6-5; the match to TRBD1 covers 10 bases. The CDR3 has 15 amino acids. The germline V gene has CDR1 MNHEY and CDR2 SVGAGI. V lost 4 bases to trimming and J lost 7 bases; unmatched junction nucleotides: 4.

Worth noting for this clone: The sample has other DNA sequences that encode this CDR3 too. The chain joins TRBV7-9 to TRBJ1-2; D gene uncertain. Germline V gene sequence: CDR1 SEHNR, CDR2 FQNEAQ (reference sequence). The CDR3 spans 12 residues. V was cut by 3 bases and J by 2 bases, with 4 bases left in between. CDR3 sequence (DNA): TGTGCCAGCAGCTTGGACAACTATGGCTACACCTTC. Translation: CASSLDNYGYTF.

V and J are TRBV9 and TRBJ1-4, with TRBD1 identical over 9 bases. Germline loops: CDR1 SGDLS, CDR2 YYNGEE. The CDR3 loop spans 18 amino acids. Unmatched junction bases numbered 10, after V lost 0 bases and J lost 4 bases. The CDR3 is CASSVVPGDRGINEKLFF. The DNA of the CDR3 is TGTGCCAGCAGCGTAGTTCCCGGAGACAGGGGGATTAATGAAAAACTGTTTTTT. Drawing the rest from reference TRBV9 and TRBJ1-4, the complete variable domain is DSGVTQTPKHLITATGQRVTLRCSPRSGDLSVYWYQQSLDQGLQFLIQYYNGEERAKGNILERFSAQQFPDLHSELNLSSLELGDSALYFCASSVVPGDRGINEKLFFGSGTQLSVL.

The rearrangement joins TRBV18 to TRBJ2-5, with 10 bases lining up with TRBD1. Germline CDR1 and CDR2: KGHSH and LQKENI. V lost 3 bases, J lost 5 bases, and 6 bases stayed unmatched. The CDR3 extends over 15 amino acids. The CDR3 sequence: CASSPEDRGDETQYF. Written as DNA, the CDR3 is TGTGCCAGCTCACCCGAGGACAGGGGGGACGAGACCCAGTACTTC.